This T cell receptor beta chain was retrieved from a study of beta chain features in type 1 diabetes. The study, taken as a whole, reports: For type 1 diabetes patients, VDJ junctions showed fewer insertions and more deletions. All four CD4+ subsets of Type 1 diabetes patients contained TCRB CDR3s that were moderately but significantly shorter.

Per the germline V gene, CDR1 is SGDLS and CDR2 is YYNGEE. This CDR3 has 14 amino acids. Trimming pared 0 bases from V and 3 bases from J, leaving 9 bases between. Only a few counts were recorded for this clone. Its antigen is still unknown. One heparinised blood draw averaging about 120 mL was given by each donor. Sorting based on CD45RO/CCR7/CD25/CD127/CD95/CD27 separated CD4+ naive, central memory, regulatory and stem cell-like memory cells. Expressed TCRB transcripts got sequenced, as all isolated RNA was reverse transcribed. Profiling relied on immunoSEQ multiplex PCR, and the TCRdb table lists in-frame clones only, not all of them. The sample consists of 350,000 to 400,000 clones, 10% to 15% of them appearing once.

The sequencing input was naive CD4+ T cells from blood. V usage is TRBV9 and J usage is TRBJ1-2; possible D gene TRBD1, 5 bases. The TCR was taken from a woman aged 18-29 years with type 1 diabetes. In DNA, the CDR3 is TGTGCCAGCAGCGTAGAAGGGGTGCACTATGGCTACACCTTC. Its protein product is CASSVEGVHYGYTF.